This T cell receptor beta chain was recorded in a study of a mutant IDH1 vaccine in newly diagnosed glioma. Study as a whole: Treatment recipients were approximately 60% male and around 40% female, and their mean age was around 40 years.

TCRdb's copy holds only in-frame clones and misses some; the assay was immunoSEQ multiplex PCR. The sample includes tens of thousands of clones, 75% to 90% of them seen just once. Time point meaning: week 47, end of study. Every vaccine dose comprised 300 ug of mutant IDH1 20-mer peptide plus topical imiquimod. This clone was recorded once. Its cognate antigen is unknown. The V gene's germline CDR1 is LGHNT and CDR2 FRNRAP. Trimming removed 1 base at V and 5 bases at J, with 4 bases between. This CDR3 region has 12 residues. The TCR was taken from a man aged 40-50 years with glioma. Sequencing used PBMCs, obtained from a glioma patient whose treatment included an IDH1 peptide vaccine. The chain joins TRBV12-5 to TRBJ2-3; D uncertain. The CDR3 sequence: CASGLEGDTQYF. CDR3 coding DNA: TGTGCTAGTGGTTTGGAGGGAGATACGCAGTATTTT.